The clone carrying this T cell receptor beta chain is a singleton in its sample. The CDR3 loop spans 16 amino acids. Germline V CDR1 and CDR2: SGHNT, YENEEA. V lost 5 bases to trimming and J lost 3 bases; unmatched junction nucleotides: 11. These data originate in a study of PD-L1 blockade in urothelial cancer. At the level of the study: Analyses were performed on blood at 3 weeks after treatment start (the second dose) and at 6 weeks.

TCRdb's copy holds only in-frame clones and misses some; the assay was immunoSEQ multiplex PCR. The sample lists more than 60,000 clones; 88% were seen once. Time point: peripheral blood 6 weeks after treatment start. The TCR comes from a man in his 60s with urothelial cancer. Sequences were derived from PBMCs, sampled around atezolizumab (anti-PD-L1) treatment. The chain links TRBV11-3 to TRBJ2-3; 7 positions agree with TRBD1. CDR3 DNA sequence: TGTGCCAGCAGCATGTCCAGGGGGTTGAGGACAGATACGCAGTATTTT. It yields the protein CASSMSRGLRTDTQYF.